One and the same sample provided the 16 T cell receptor beta chains below, sequenced in a study of CXCR3-negative and CXCR3-positive naive CD8 T cells. The TRB libraries of cDNA were built by UMI-labeled 5' RACE. TCRdb processed the 5' RACE reads again and assigns one entry to each CDR3 protein, with no DNA. The sample totals about 6,800 distinct CDR3 sequences. The specimen was naive CXCR3- CD8+ T cells from blood. Regarding subset: CD45RO-CCR7+CD27+CD95- naive CD8+ T cells lacking CXCR3 (TNR3-). All receptors come from a human donor in good health. Some clones in this sample may be carry-over from other donors' samples.

This chain joins TRBV20-1 and TRBJ1-3. The CDR3 is made up of 12 amino acids. The germline V gene encodes CDR1 DFQATT and CDR2 SNEGSKA (reference sequence). The CDR3 sequence is CSAGGVGNTIYF.

According to its frequency, this clonotype is medium-sized. The rearrangement joins TRBV29-1 to TRBJ2-2. Germline V gives CDR1 SQVTM, CDR2 ANQGSEA. The CDR3 consists of 13 residues. Here the CDR3 reads CSVEARPTGELFF.

This clonotype shows up as medium-sized by frequency. The rearrangement links TRBV5-6 to TRBJ2-2; the D gene TCRdb calls, TRBD2, cannot be checked with no DNA. The CDR3 length is 17 residues. Germline V gene sequence: CDR1 SGHDT, CDR2 YYEEEE. The CDR3 region is CASSLVPSSVNTGELFF.

The CDR3 spells CASSDVTETVTQYF. The chain recombines TRBV2 with TRBJ2-3. CDR1 SNHLY and CDR2 FYNNEI come from the germline V gene. CDR3 length: 14 residues.

This chain connects TRBV7-8 to TRBJ2-3. Germline V gene data show CDR1 as SGHVS and CDR2 as FQNEAQ. The CDR3 contains 15 residues. The CDR3 is CASSSFADPADTQYF.

Its frequency marks this clonotype as medium-sized. The chain's CDR3 is CSAREGQYNEQFF. This rearrangement joins TRBV20-1 to TRBJ2-1; TCRdb lists TRBD1, though no DNA is available to test this call. The CDR3 spans 13 residues. Looked up from germline, CDR1 is DFQATT and CDR2 is SNEGSKA (reference sequence).

The chain carries TRBV20-1 and TRBJ1-1. This CDR3 is 13 amino acids long. CDR1 is DFQATT, CDR2 SNEGSKA, per germline (reference sequence). This chain's CDR3 is CSARVARNTEAFF.

The chain carries TRBV6-6 and TRBJ2-3; TCRdb proposes TRBD1, but this gene call is untestable without DNA. The CDR3 totals 13 residues. From germline, CDR1 is MNHNY and CDR2 SVGAGI (reference sequence). This CDR3 is CASTNGGGDTQYF.

The V gene is TRBV7-9, the J gene TRBJ1-2. Germline-derived CDR1 and CDR2 are SEHNR and FQNEAQ (reference sequence). This CDR3 contains 15 residues. The CDR3 spells CASSPAGLGVYGYTF.

The chain employs TRBV15 and TRBJ2-2; no DNA is available, so the TRBD1 call from TCRdb remains unchecked. The germline CDR1 and CDR2 sequences are LNHNV and YYDKDF (reference sequence). This CDR3 comprises 15 residues. The CDR3 is CATSSMTGNTGELFF.

This clonotype is labeled medium-sized based on frequency. The chain recombines TRBV20-1 with TRBJ2-1; there is no DNA to check the TCRdb D call of TRBD1. Germline V gene data show CDR1 as DFQATT and CDR2 as SNEGSKA (reference sequence). The CDR3 runs 15 residues. The CDR3 protein is CSARDPGTQYNEQFF.

V usage is TRBV20-1 and J usage is TRBJ2-7. Germline CDR1 DFQATT, CDR2 SNEGSKA (reference sequence). The CDR3 covers 14 residues. This CDR3 reads CSANSVGVSYEQYF.

By frequency, this clonotype is medium-sized. The V and J genes are TRBV20-1 and TRBJ1-2; with no DNA, the TCRdb D assignment of TRBD1 cannot be verified. The CDR3 has 13 residues. CDR1 and CDR2 (germline): DFQATT, SNEGSKA (reference sequence). The chain's CDR3 is CSADRAGFDGYTF.

The chain combines TRBV12-3 or TRBV12-4 with TRBJ1-1. This CDR3 is built from 12 residues. The CDR3 region is CASRDLNTEAFF.

The chain joins TRBV6-5 to TRBJ2-1; TCRdb's D call, TRBD2, is unchecked because there is no DNA. The CDR3 runs 15 residues. Germline V CDR1 and CDR2: MNHEY, SVGAGI. The CDR3 here is CASRTGGSSYNEQFF.

This sequence joins TRBV28 and TRBJ1-1. Germline lookup yields CDR1 MDHEN and CDR2 SYDVKM. The CDR3 totals 15 residues. The CDR3 spells CASSFARELNTEAFF.